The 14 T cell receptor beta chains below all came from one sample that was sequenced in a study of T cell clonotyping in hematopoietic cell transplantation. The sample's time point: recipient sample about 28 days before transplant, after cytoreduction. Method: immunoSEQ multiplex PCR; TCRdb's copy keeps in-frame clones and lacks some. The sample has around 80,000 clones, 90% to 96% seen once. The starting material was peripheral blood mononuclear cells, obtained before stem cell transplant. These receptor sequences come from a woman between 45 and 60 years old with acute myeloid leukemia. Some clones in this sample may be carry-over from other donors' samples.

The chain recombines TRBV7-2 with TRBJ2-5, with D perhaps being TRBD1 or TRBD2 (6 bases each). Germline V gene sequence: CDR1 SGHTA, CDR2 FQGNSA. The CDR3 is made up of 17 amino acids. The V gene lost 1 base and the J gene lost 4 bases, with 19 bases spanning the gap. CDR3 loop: CASSLVGPGAVGETQYF. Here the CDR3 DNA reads TGTGCCAGCAGCTTAGTGGGTCCGGGGGCAGTTGGAGAGACCCAGTACTTC.

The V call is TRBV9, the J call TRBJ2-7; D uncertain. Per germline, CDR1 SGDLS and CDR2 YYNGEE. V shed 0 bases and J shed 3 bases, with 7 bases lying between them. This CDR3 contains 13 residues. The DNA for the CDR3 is TGTGCCAGCAGCGTAGTTGCAGGCTACGAGCAGTACTTC. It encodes CASSVVAGYEQYF. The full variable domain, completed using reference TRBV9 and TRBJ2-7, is DSGVTQTPKHLITATGQRVTLRCSPRSGDLSVYWYQQSLDQGLQFLIQYYNGEERAKGNILERFSAQQFPDLHSELNLSSLELGDSALYFCASSVVAGYEQYFGPGTRLTVT.

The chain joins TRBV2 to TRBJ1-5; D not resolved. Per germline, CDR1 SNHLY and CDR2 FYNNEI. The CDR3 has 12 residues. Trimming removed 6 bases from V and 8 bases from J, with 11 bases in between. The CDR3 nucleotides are TGTGCCAGCAGAGCAGACCTTGAGCCCCAGCATTTT. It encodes CASRADLEPQHF.

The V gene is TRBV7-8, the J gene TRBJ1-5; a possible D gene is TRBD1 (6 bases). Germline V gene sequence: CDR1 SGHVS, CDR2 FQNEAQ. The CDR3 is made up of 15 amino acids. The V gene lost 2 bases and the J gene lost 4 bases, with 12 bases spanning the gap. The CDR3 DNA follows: TGTGCCAGCAGCTTATCAGGGACAACGAATCAGCCCCAGCATTTT. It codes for CASSLSGTTNQPQHF.

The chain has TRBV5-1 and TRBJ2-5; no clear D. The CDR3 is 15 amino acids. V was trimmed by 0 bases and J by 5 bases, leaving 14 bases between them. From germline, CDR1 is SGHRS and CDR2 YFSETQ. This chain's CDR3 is CASSLGGRVGETQYF. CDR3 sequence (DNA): TGCGCCAGCAGCTTGGGGGGAAGGGTTGGTGAGACCCAGTACTTC.

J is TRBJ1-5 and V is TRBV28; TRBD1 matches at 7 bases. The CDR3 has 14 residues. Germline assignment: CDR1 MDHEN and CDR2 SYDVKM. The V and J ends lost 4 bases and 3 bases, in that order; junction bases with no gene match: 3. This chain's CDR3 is CASSSGGSNQPQHF. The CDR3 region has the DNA TGTGCCAGCAGTTCAGGGGGGTCCAATCAGCCCCAGCATTTT. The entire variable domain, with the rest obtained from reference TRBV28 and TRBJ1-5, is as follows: DVKVTQSSRYLVKRTGEKVFLECVQDMDHENMFWYRQDPGLGLRLIYFSYDVKMKEKGDIPEGYSVSREKKERFSLILESASTNQTSMYLCASSSGGSNQPQHFGDGTRLSIL.

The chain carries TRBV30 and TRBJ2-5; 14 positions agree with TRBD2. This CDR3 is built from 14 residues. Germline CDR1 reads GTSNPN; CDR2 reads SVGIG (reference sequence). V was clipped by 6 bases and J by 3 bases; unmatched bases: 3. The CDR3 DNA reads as TGTGCCTGCCCGACTAGCGGGAGGGAAGAGACCCAGTACTTC. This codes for CACPTSGREETQYF.

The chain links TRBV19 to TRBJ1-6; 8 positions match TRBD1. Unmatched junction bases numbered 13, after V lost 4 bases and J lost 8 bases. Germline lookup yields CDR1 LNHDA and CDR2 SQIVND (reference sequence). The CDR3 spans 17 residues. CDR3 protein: CASSTPHRTGRDSPLHF. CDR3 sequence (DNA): TGTGCCAGTAGTACCCCCCACCGGACAGGGAGGGATTCACCCCTCCACTTT.

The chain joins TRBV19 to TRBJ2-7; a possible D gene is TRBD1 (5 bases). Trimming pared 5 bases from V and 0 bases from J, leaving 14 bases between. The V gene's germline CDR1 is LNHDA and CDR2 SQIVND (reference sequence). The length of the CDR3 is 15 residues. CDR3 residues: CASSGRQPSSYEQYF. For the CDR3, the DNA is TGTGCCAGTAGTGGACGACAGCCTAGCTCCTACGAGCAGTACTTC.

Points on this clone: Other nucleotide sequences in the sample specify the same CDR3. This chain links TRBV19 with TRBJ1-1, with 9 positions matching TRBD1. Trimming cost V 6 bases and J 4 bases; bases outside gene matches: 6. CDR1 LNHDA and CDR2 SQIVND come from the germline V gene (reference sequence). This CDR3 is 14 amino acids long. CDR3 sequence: CASSLGQGGTEAFF. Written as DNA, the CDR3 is TGTGCCAGTAGCTTGGGACAGGGTGGCACTGAAGCTTTCTTT.

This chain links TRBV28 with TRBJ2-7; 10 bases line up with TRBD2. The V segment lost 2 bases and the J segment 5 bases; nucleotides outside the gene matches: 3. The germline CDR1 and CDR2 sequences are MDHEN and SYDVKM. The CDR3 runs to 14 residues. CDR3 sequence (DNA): TGTGCCAGCAGTTTAAGGGGGACTAGCGACGAGCAGTACTTC. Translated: CASSLRGTSDEQYF.

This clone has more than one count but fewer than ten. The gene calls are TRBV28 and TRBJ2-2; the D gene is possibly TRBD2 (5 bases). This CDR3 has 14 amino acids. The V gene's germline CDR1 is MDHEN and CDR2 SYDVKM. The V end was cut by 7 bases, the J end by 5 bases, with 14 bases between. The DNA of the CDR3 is TGTGCCAGCATTCGGGGTACACTAACCGGGGAGCTGTTTTTT. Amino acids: CASIRGTLTGELFF.

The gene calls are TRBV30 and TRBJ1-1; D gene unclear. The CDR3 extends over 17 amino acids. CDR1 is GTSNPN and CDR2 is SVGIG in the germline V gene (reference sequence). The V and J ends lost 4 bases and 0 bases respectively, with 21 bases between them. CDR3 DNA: TGTGCCTGGACGTCTCTATGGCCGGGAACAATGAACACTGAAGCTTTCTTT. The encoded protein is CAWTSLWPGTMNTEAFF. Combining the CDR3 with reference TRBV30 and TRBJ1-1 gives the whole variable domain SQTIHQWPATLVQPVGSPLSLECTVEGTSNPNLYWYRQAAGRGLQLLFYSVGIGQISSEVPQNLSASRPQDRQFILSSKKLLLSDSGFYLCAWTSLWPGTMNTEAFFGQGTRLTVV.

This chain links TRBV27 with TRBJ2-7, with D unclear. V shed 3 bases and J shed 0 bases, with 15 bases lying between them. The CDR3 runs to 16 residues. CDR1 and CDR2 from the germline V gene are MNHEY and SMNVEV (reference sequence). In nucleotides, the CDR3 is TGTGCCAGCAGTTTGTCACCAACCTTAGACTCCTACGAGCAGTACTTC. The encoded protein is CASSLSPTLDSYEQYF.